These T cell receptor beta chains were read from a single sample in a study of control samples from healthy donors and cancer patients. Sequencing was performed with immunoSEQ multiplex PCR; in TCRdb, only in-frame clones are kept and a portion is missing. The sample lists some 120,000 clones; roughly nine tenths were seen once. What was sequenced was blood. The receptors were sampled from a young woman in good health. Both conserved end residues are part of each CDR3. Fields, in order: J gene, V gene, clone size, D gene, CDR3 DNA, CDR3 protein. D genes are given only for firm matches. Clone size is stated in some rows and not others, as once, few, many or a class when expanded.

J gene: TRBJ2-5; V gene: TRBV18; clone size: .; D gene: .; CDR3 DNA: TGTGCCAGCTCAACGAAACAAGAGACCCAGTACTTC; CDR3 protein: CASSTKQETQYF
J gene: TRBJ2-7; V gene: TRBV7-2; clone size: .; D gene: .; CDR3 DNA: TGTGCCAGCAGCTTAGCGGGGCCCTACGAGCAGTACTTC; CDR3 protein: CASSLAGPYEQYF
J gene: TRBJ2-4; V gene: TRBV7-3; clone size: .; D gene: .; CDR3 DNA: TGTGCCAGCAGCTCCCAGGGCGGAAACATTCAGTACTTC; CDR3 protein: CASSSQGGNIQYF
J gene: TRBJ2-2; V gene: TRBV28; clone size: .; D gene: TRBD2; CDR3 DNA: TGTGCCAGCAAACTCACCATAGCGGGAGGGAACACCGGGGAGCTGTTTTTT; CDR3 protein: CASKLTIAGGNTGELFF
J gene: TRBJ2-3; V gene: TRBV7-2; clone size: .; D gene: .; CDR3 DNA: TGTGCCAGCAGCTTCGGGGGCTACCGCACAGATACGCAGTATTTT; CDR3 protein: CASSFGGYRTDTQYF
J gene: TRBJ1-1; V gene: TRBV25-1; clone size: .; D gene: .; CDR3 DNA: TGTGCCAGCAGTGAGGGGCGGGGAGGGAGCACTGAAGCTTTCTTT; CDR3 protein: CASSEGRGGSTEAFF
J gene: TRBJ1-1; V gene: TRBV7-2; clone size: .; D gene: TRBD1; CDR3 DNA: TGTGCCAGCAGATTTACAGGGGCAAATGAAGCTTTCTTT; CDR3 protein: CASRFTGANEAFF
J gene: TRBJ2-5; V gene: TRBV9; clone size: .; D gene: TRBD2; CDR3 DNA: TGTGCCAGCAGCGTAGCAGGGGGACTAGCGGCGGAGACCCAGTACTTC; CDR3 protein: CASSVAGGLAAETQYF
J gene: TRBJ2-7; V gene: TRBV18; clone size: .; D gene: TRBD2; CDR3 DNA: TGTGCCAGCTCACCGGGACTAGACCTAAAGCAGTACTTC; CDR3 protein: CASSPGLDLKQYF
J gene: TRBJ2-2; V gene: TRBV5-1; clone size: .; D gene: .; CDR3 DNA: TGCGCCAGCAGCTTGGTGGGAGGCGGGGAGCTGTTTTTT; CDR3 protein: CASSLVGGGELFF
J gene: TRBJ2-7; V gene: TRBV12-2; clone size: once; D gene: .; CDR3 DNA: TGTGCAAGTCGCTTAGGTGTCGCTAGCGGGGGGGACGAGCAGTACTTC; CDR3 protein: CASRLGVASGGDEQYF
J gene: TRBJ2-3; V gene: TRBV6-2/TRBV6-3; clone size: few; D gene: .; CDR3 DNA: TGTGCCAGCAGTTACTCAGAGGGACCAGATACGCAGTATTTT; CDR3 protein: CASSYSEGPDTQYF
J gene: TRBJ2-1; V gene: TRBV12-5; clone size: .; D gene: TRBD1; CDR3 DNA: TGTGCTAGTGGCCAATTTGGGACAGTAGACACCTACAATGAGCAGTTCTTC; CDR3 protein: CASGQFGTVDTYNEQFF
J gene: TRBJ2-7; V gene: TRBV4-1; clone size: once; D gene: TRBD1; CDR3 DNA: TGCGCCAGCAGCCAAGTTTTTCCCCCGGGACAGGGAGATTACGAGCAGTACTTC; CDR3 protein: CASSQVFPPGQGDYEQYF
J gene: TRBJ1-5; V gene: TRBV5-1; clone size: .; D gene: .; CDR3 DNA: TGCGCCAGCAGCTTGGGGAGCAATCAGCCCCAGCATTTT; CDR3 protein: CASSLGSNQPQHF